This T cell receptor beta chain was recorded in a study of T cell responses to AZD1222 COVID-19 vaccine. Study results and caveats: Among the donors, most were white British and more were female, and clonal diversity was possibly underestimated. Increases in Spike-specific TCR breadth and depth were seen after two AZD1222 doses.

In regard to this clone: The target antigen is unknown.

The method was immunoSEQ multiplex PCR; TCRdb's version includes in-frame clones alone and lacks a portion of them. The sample records some 200,000 clones, 80% to 95% being singletons. The sequencing here drew on peripheral blood, taken 28 days after the second AZD1222 dose. The TCR sequence derives from an adult who received the AZD1222 COVID-19 vaccine.

CDR3 sequence reads: CATSDLTSGGNEQFF. In nucleotides, the CDR3 is TGTGCCACCAGTGATTTGACTAGCGGGGGGAATGAGCAGTTCTTC. The rearrangement joins TRBV24-1 to TRBJ2-1, with TRBD2 matching 12 bases. Trimming took 0 bases from V and 7 from J; bases not matched to a gene: 0. In germline, CDR1 is KGHDR, CDR2 SFDVKD. CDR3 length: 15 amino acids.